This entry lists 11 T cell receptor beta chains sequenced from one sample in a study of cytomegalovirus exposure and HLA in healthy donors. PCR was performed using 60 Vbeta and 13 Jbeta primers. Sequencing was performed with immunoSEQ multiplex PCR; in TCRdb, only in-frame clones are kept and a portion is missing. The data contain some 150,000 clones, 70% to 85% of them singletons. The sample was PBMCs. The receptors here all came from a man aged 30 to 45 in good health and CMV-seropositive.

The rearrangement joins TRBV28 to TRBJ1-1; the match to TRBD1 covers 8 bases. V lost 4 bases, J lost 8 bases, and 6 bases stayed unmatched. Per the germline V gene, CDR1 is MDHEN and CDR2 is SYDVKM. The CDR3 consists of 13 residues. The CDR3 DNA reads as TGTGCCAGCAGTTCAGGGGGCGCGGGAGAAGCTTTCTTT. It yields the protein CASSSGGAGEAFF. The variable domain in full, with the rest retrieved from reference TRBV28 and TRBJ1-1, is DVKVTQSSRYLVKRTGEKVFLECVQDMDHENMFWYRQDPGLGLRLIYFSYDVKMKEKGDIPEGYSVSREKKERFSLILESASTNQTSMYLCASSSGGAGEAFFGQGTRLTVV.

The chain combines TRBV4-2 with TRBJ2-3; D ambiguous. This CDR3 comprises 16 residues. Trimming stripped 4 bases from V and 1 base from J, with 15 bases between. Germline CDR1 reads LGHNA; CDR2 reads YNFKEQ. CDR3 in DNA: TGTGCCAGCAGCCTCTACTCAAGTCGGGGCACAGATACGCAGTATTTT. Residues: CASSLYSSRGTDTQYF.

The V gene is TRBV5-4, the J gene TRBJ2-1; D is possibly TRBD2 (7 bases). The CDR3 has 14 amino acids. Germline CDR1 SGHNT, CDR2 YYREEE (reference sequence). Trimming cost V 7 bases and J 9 bases, with 20 bases left between them. The CDR3 sequence: CASAHGGGAIEQFF. The CDR3 nucleotides are TGTGCCAGCGCACACGGAGGGGGGGCCATTGAGCAGTTCTTC.

This clone was seen only once. V is TRBV7-3 and J is TRBJ2-2; D perhaps matches TRBD2 (5 bases). This CDR3 region has 15 residues. V was shortened by 10 bases and J by 0 bases, with 15 bases between the two germline ends. CDR1 and CDR2 (germline): SGHTA, FQGTGA. CDR3 in DNA: TGTGCCAACTTATCACGCGGGCCGAACACCGGGGAGCTGTTTTTT. Protein: CANLSRGPNTGELFF. Together with reference TRBV7-3 and TRBJ2-2, the CDR3 gives the full variable domain: GAGVSQTPSNKVTEKGKYVELRCDPISGHTALYWYRQSLGQGPEFLIYFQGTGAADDSGLPNDRFFAVRPEGSVSTLKIQRTERGDSAVYLCANLSRGPNTGELFFGEGSRLTVL.

This clone appeared once. J is TRBJ2-3 and V is TRBV4-1; 7 nucleotides align to TRBD2. Looked up from germline, CDR1 is MGHRA and CDR2 is YSYEKL. The junction had 4 bases not matched to a gene; V was cut back by 1 base and J by 0 bases. This CDR3 is 16 amino acids long. For the CDR3, the DNA is TGCGCCAGCAGCCAAGCTGCTAGCGGAAGCACAGATACGCAGTATTTT. Translated: CASSQAASGSTDTQYF.

The chain couples TRBV7-3 to TRBJ2-1; perhaps TRBD1 as D (5 bases). The CDR3 is 17 residues long. Germline V lookup: CDR1 SGHTA, CDR2 FQGTGA. The V end was cut by 0 bases, the J end by 2 bases, with 14 bases between. CDR3 in amino acids: CASSLTAGAGPYNEQFF. In DNA, the CDR3 is TGTGCCAGCAGCTTAACAGCTGGGGCCGGGCCCTACAATGAGCAGTTCTTC.

This clone is a singleton in its sample. V usage is TRBV14 and J usage is TRBJ2-4, with TRBD2 matching over 9 bases. Germline V gene data show CDR1 as SGHDN and CDR2 as FVKESK. The CDR3 is 17 residues long. Trimming removed 0 bases from V and 2 bases from J; junction bases left unmatched: 5. The CDR3 coding sequence is TGTGCCAGCAGCCAAGACGGGCTAGCGGGAACCAAAAACATTCAGTACTTC. Translating it yields CASSQDGLAGTKNIQYF. The whole variable domain, filled in from reference TRBV14 and TRBJ2-4, reads EAGVTQFPSHSVIEKGQTVTLRCDPISGHDNLYWYRRVMGKEIKFLLHFVKESKQDESGMPNNRFLAERTGGTYSTLKVQPAELEDSGVYFCASSQDGLAGTKNIQYFGAGTRLSVL.

This chain connects TRBV9 to TRBJ2-1, with TRBD2 matching over 11 bases. This CDR3 contains 17 residues. Looked up from germline, CDR1 is SGDLS and CDR2 is YYNGEE. Germline trimming cut 4 bases from V and 6 bases from J; bases unmatched to any gene: 12. CDR3 amino acids: CASSFSSGGALGNEQFF. DNA for the CDR3: TGTGCCAGCAGCTTCAGTAGCGGGGGGGCGCTCGGCAATGAGCAGTTCTTC.

V is TRBV2 and J is TRBJ1-2, with TRBD1 as a possible D gene (6 bases). Germline CDR1 SNHLY, CDR2 FYNNEI. The CDR3 consists of 14 residues. Trimming pared 2 bases from V and 4 bases from J, leaving 11 bases between. The DNA for the CDR3 is TGTGCCAGCAGTGAACAGGGGCCAATCTATGGCTACACCTTC. Encoded protein: CASSEQGPIYGYTF.

The genes are TRBV28 and TRBJ2-1; tentative D call: TRBD2 (6 bases). This CDR3 contains 13 residues. V was shortened by 3 bases and J by 9 bases, with 12 bases between the two germline ends. Germline lookup yields CDR1 MDHEN and CDR2 SYDVKM. This chain's CDR3 is CASSFSPGGEQFF. CDR3 in DNA: TGTGCCAGCAGTTTTTCCCCCGGGGGTGAGCAGTTCTTC.

CDR3 sequence: CASGEGTGGEKLFF. CDR3 DNA sequence: TGCGCCAGTGGTGAGGGGACAGGGGGTGAAAAACTGTTTTTT. The chain is built from TRBV5-1 and TRBJ1-4; 11 bases are a match to TRBD1. In germline, CDR1 is SGHRS, CDR2 YFSETQ. CDR3 length: 14 residues. The J segment lost 7 bases and the V segment lost 8 bases, leaving 7 bases of the junction unmatched.